This TCR beta chain was identified during a study of blood T cell repertoires in COVID-19. On the study more broadly: From T cells, B-cell-depleted T cells, or PBMCs came the material, which was cDNA or gDNA.

This table comes from immunoSEQ multiplex PCR, and its TCRdb copy is limited to in-frame clones, with some not included. The repertoire has tens of thousands of clones, around 90% of them found once; the top ten carry 6.5% to 8%. The CDR3 is made up of 17 amino acids. CDR1 is PRHDT and CDR2 is FYEKMQ in the germline V gene (reference sequence). With 4 bases clipped from V and 6 bases from J, the junction kept 12 bases outside the gene matches. The receptor's source is a man aged 18-30 years with COVID-19, enrolled during active disease. The V gene is TRBV13, the J gene TRBJ1-6; TRBD1 matches 7 bases. Source material: peripheral blood. The CDR3 DNA reads as TGTGCCAGCAGCTCTCGAGTAGACAGGGAAGGTAATTCACCCCTCCACTTT. It codes for CASSSRVDREGNSPLHF.